The sequence of this T cell receptor beta chain was determined in a study of blood T cell repertoires in COVID-19. Study information: Italy, Spain and the United States were the sources of the convalescent and acute COVID-19 samples. PBMCs, B-cell-depleted T cells, or T cells provided the cDNA or gDNA that made up the material.

In the source study's methods: Reference gene primer amplification yielded estimated nucleated cell counts. Sequenced by immunoSEQ multiplex PCR; TCRdb stores in-frame clones only, minus some. V and J calls and clone size follow that table, whereas D and trimming were derived from the DNA. This sample has more than 90,000 clones, with approximately 89% found just once. CDR1 is SNHLY, CDR2 FYNNEI, per germline. This CDR3 comprises 17 residues. V was clipped by 3 bases and J by 4 bases; unmatched bases: 11. Sequencing used peripheral blood. The rearrangement links TRBV2 to TRBJ1-2, with 10 positions matching TRBD1. This clonotype originated in a woman younger than 45 with acute or convalescent COVID-19. Here the CDR3 DNA reads TGTGCCAGCAGTGAGCAACGTGGACAGGGGGTGGGCTATGGCTACACCTTC. Translation gives CASSEQRGQGVGYGYTF. Full variable domain (rest looked up from reference TRBV2 and TRBJ1-2): EPEVTQTPSHQVTQMGQEVILRCVPISNHLYFYWYRQILGQKVEFLVSFYNNEISEKSEIFDDQFSVERPDGSNFTLKIRSTKLEDSAMYFCASSEQRGQGVGYGYTFGSGTRLTVV.